Listed here is a single TCR beta chain. Its antigen remains unidentified. The record originates from a study of STAT5B mutations in CD4+ large granular lymphocyte leukemia. Study-level findings and limits: No patients shared main leukemic clonotypes, though about 26% appeared at low frequency elsewhere.

TCRdb's copy holds only in-frame clones and misses some; the assay was immunoSEQ multiplex PCR. The sample contains 40,000 or so clones, around 75% of which appear only once. The V and J ends lost 6 bases and 4 bases respectively, with 6 bases between them. Looked up from germline, CDR1 is MNHNS and CDR2 is SASEGT. The CDR3 length is 11 residues. This chain links TRBV6-1 with TRBJ1-2, with D possibly being TRBD1 (5 bases). The source of this sequence is a human donor in good health. The sample was CD4+ T cells from blood buffy coats. The CDR3 sequence is CASSGTYGYTF. CDR3 DNA sequence: TGTGCCAGCAGCGGGACCTATGGCTACACCTTC.